This T cell receptor beta chain was identified in a study of monozygotic twins with inflammatory bowel disease. Germline CDR1 SEHNR, CDR2 FQNEAQ (reference sequence). This CDR3 is built from 15 residues. Template switching introduced UMIs that contain a 6-nucleotide sample barcode. Reanalyzing the 5' RACE reads, TCRdb keeps one entry per CDR3 protein, without DNA. The sample has 400,000 to 500,000 distinct CDR3 sequences; the top ten hold roughly 2.5%. The genes are TRBV7-9 and TRBJ2-7; there is no DNA to check the TCRdb D call of TRBD1. The sequenced sample consisted of blood. The clonotype originates from a human donor with ulcerative colitis or Crohn's disease, or a healthy co-twin of an affected twin (not recorded which). The CDR3 sequence is CASSLRTTLSYEQYF. Using reference TRBV7-9 and TRBJ2-7 for the parts outside the CDR3, the full variable domain is DTGVSQNPRHKITKRGQNVTFRCDPISEHNRLYWYRQTLGQGPEFLTYFQNEAQLEKSRLLSDRFSAERPKGSFSTLEIQRTEQGDSAMYLCASSLRTTLSYEQYFGPGTRLTVT.